The 17 T cell receptor beta chains in this list originate from one sample, sequenced in a study of T cells in Graves' hyperthyroidism and ophthalmopathy. TCR beta CDR3 regions were amplified from RNA transcripts. HTBI primers drove first-round RT-PCR of the TCR CDR3. TCRdb ran MiXCR on the multiplex PCR reads and lists one entry per CDR3 protein. The sample yields a few hundred thousand distinct CDR3 sequences, roughly 19% seen once. Sequencing input: blood. The receptors stem from a man in his forties or fifties with Graves' ophthalmopathy.

The rearrangement uses TRBV5-6 and TRBJ2-1; 7 bases line up with TRBD2. V shed 4 bases, J shed 4 bases, and the junction held 8 bases outside the gene matches. This CDR3 contains 15 residues. Germline CDR1 reads SGHDT; CDR2 reads YYEEEE. CDR3 protein: CASSPRRETYNEQFF. Here the CDR3 DNA reads TGTGCCAGCAGCCCTCGGCGGGAGACGTACAATGAGCAGTTCTTC.

The rearrangement uses TRBV19 and TRBJ2-2, with D possibly TRBD1 on 5 matching bases. Germline V gene sequence: CDR1 LNHDA, CDR2 SQIVND (reference sequence). Trimming shortened V by 5 bases and J by 6 bases, and 10 bases separated the two germline ends. The CDR3 spans 13 residues. DNA for the CDR3: TGTGCCAGTAGTGTACAGGTGCCCGGGGAGCTGTTTTTT. Its translation is CASSVQVPGELFF.

The chain carries TRBV27 and TRBJ2-1; D gene uncertain. From germline, CDR1 is MNHEY and CDR2 SMNVEV (reference sequence). The V end lost 6 bases, the J end lost 1 base, and 7 bases lay between the germline ends. CDR3 length: 13 residues. The CDR3 region has the DNA TGTGCCAGCAGCCCATTTTCCTACAATGAGCAGTTCTTC. This codes for CASSPFSYNEQFF.

This clonotype occurred a few times. The chain links TRBV6-1 to TRBJ2-3, with D maybe TRBD2 (6 bases). The CDR3 contains 16 residues. The V end was cut by 4 bases, the J end by 6 bases, with 20 bases between. The germline gives CDR1 MNHNS, CDR2 SASEGT. The CDR3 bases are TGTGCCAGCAGTGTCAGGTCGATAGCGGTAGGGGATACGCAGTATTTT. Translated: CASSVRSIAVGDTQYF.

Comment on this clonotype: Since the CDR3 does not end with the conserved phenylalanine or tryptophan, this likely comes from a read error. V gene TRBV7-9 combines with J gene TRBJ2-1, with TRBD1 matching 11 bases. The CDR3 extends over 13 amino acids. CDR1 and CDR2 (germline): SEHNR, FQNEAQ (reference sequence). J lost 6 bases, V lost 5 bases, and 0 bases had no gene match. Here the CDR3 reads CASSGTGGNEQFL. CDR3 coding DNA: TGTGCCAGCAGCGGGACAGGGGGCAATGAGCAGTTCTTA.

To note about this clonotype: A read error may account for a junction end that differs from germline. The chain has TRBV5-1 and TRBJ2-6; possibly TRBD1 for D (5 bases). The V gene's germline CDR1 is SGHRS and CDR2 YFSETQ. This CDR3 region has 16 residues. The CDR3: CASSLTQGVGANVLTF. The DNA for the CDR3 is TGTGCCAGCAGCTTAACCCAAGGGGTTGGGGCCAACGTCCTGACTTTC.

The gene calls are TRBV15 and TRBJ1-3; D remains ambiguous. With 0 bases removed from V and 4 bases from J, the gap between germline ends came to 4 bases. CDR1 and CDR2 from the germline V gene are LNHNV and YYDKDF (reference sequence). This CDR3 is built from 13 residues. The CDR3 loop reads CATSRDWGNTIYF. In DNA, the CDR3 is TGTGCCACCAGCAGAGATTGGGGAAACACCATATATTTT.

The rearrangement links TRBV5-1 to TRBJ2-1, with TRBD2 matching 15 bases. CDR1 is SGHRS, CDR2 YFSETQ, per germline. J was trimmed by 10 bases and V by 0 bases; bases with no gene match: 5. The CDR3 runs to 16 residues. Here the CDR3 reads CASSLAPGTSGREQFF. Written as DNA, the CDR3 is TGCGCCAGCAGCTTGGCCCCCGGGACTAGCGGGAGGGAGCAGTTCTTC.

The chain recombines TRBV6-2 or TRBV6-3 with TRBJ1-5, with 9 positions matching TRBD1. Unmatched junction bases numbered 8, after V lost 5 bases and J lost 6 bases. Germline assignment: CDR1 MNHEY and CDR2 SVGEGT. CDR3 length: 15 residues. This CDR3 reads CASSAKTGGSQPQHF. CDR3 sequence (DNA): TGTGCCAGCAGTGCCAAGACAGGGGGAAGTCAGCCCCAGCATTTT.

This clonotype was counted only a few times. The J gene is TRBJ1-1, the V gene TRBV6-5, with unresolved D. The CDR3 length is 15 residues. From germline, CDR1 is MNHEY and CDR2 SVGAGI. Trimming left V 2 bases short and J 0 bases short, with 10 bases between. The CDR3 region is CASSYAKVVNTEAFF. Here the CDR3 DNA reads TGTGCCAGCAGTTACGCGAAGGTAGTGAACACTGAAGCTTTCTTT.

This clonotype has only a few counts. The V call is TRBV7-9, the J call TRBJ2-7; no reliable D call. This CDR3 is 12 amino acids long. The germline CDR1 and CDR2 sequences are SEHNR and FQNEAQ (reference sequence). V was cut by 5 bases and J by 3 bases, with 8 bases left in between. Written as DNA, the CDR3 is TGTGCCAGCAGCGATTTGAGCTACGAGCAGTACTTC. It translates to CASSDLSYEQYF.

The rearrangement joins TRBV28 to TRBJ1-5; D is undetermined. CDR1 and CDR2 from the germline V gene are MDHEN and SYDVKM. The CDR3 length is 13 residues. V gave up 9 bases and J gave up 6 bases, with 15 bases separating them. The CDR3 DNA sequence: TGTGCCAGTTGGAAAGGGCTTGCTCAGCCCCAGCATTTT. It is translated as CASWKGLAQPQHF. The entire variable domain, with the rest obtained from reference TRBV28 and TRBJ1-5, is as follows: DVKVTQSSRYLVKRTGEKVFLECVQDMDHENMFWYRQDPGLGLRLIYFSYDVKMKEKGDIPEGYSVSREKKERFSLILESASTNQTSMYLCASWKGLAQPQHFGDGTRLSIL.

This clonotype has more than one count but fewer than ten. The chain combines TRBV5-1 with TRBJ2-7; D might be TRBD2 (6 bases). Germline CDR1 SGHRS, CDR2 YFSETQ. Trimming removed 1 base at V and 5 bases at J, with 13 bases between. The CDR3 consists of 14 residues. The CDR3 DNA reads as TGCGCCAGCAGCTTGTCCCAGCGGGTGGACGAGCAGTACTTC. Translation gives CASSLSQRVDEQYF.

At least ten counts were recorded for this clonotype. The chain has TRBV9 and TRBJ2-3; 8 nucleotides agree with TRBD2. The CDR3 has 18 amino acids. Trimming cost V 3 bases and J 2 bases; bases outside gene matches: 14. The germline V gene encodes CDR1 SGDLS and CDR2 YYNGEE. The DNA for the CDR3 is TGTGCCAGCAGCGGCGCCCCAGGGCTAGCGGGCTCCACAGATACGCAGTATTTT. This translates into CASSGAPGLAGSTDTQYF.

The rearrangement links TRBV10-1 to TRBJ2-2, with a possible D match to TRBD1 (6 bases). The length of the CDR3 is 15 residues. Germline CDR1 WNHNN, CDR2 SYGVQD (reference sequence). V shed 1 base and J shed 3 bases, with 9 bases lying between them. This CDR3 is CASSEFRGHTGELFF. The CDR3 bases are TGCGCCAGCAGTGAGTTCAGGGGTCACACCGGGGAGCTGTTTTTT.

In DNA form, the CDR3 reads TGTGCCAGCAGCTTACGGGACAGGAGCTACTACGAGCAGTACTTC. As protein: CASSLRDRSYYEQYF. The chain couples TRBV13 to TRBJ2-7; 8 nucleotides align to TRBD1. J gave up 3 bases and V 2 bases, and 6 bases lay outside the gene matches. This CDR3 is built from 15 residues. Per the germline V gene, CDR1 is PRHDT and CDR2 is FYEKMQ (reference sequence).

This clonotype was detected many times. The chain recombines TRBV2 with TRBJ1-5; TRBD1 aligns across 8 bases. This CDR3 comprises 15 residues. The germline CDR1 and CDR2 sequences are SNHLY and FYNNEI. Losses at the gene ends were 7 bases for V and 6 bases for J; bases not matched to a gene: 11. CDR3 sequence (DNA): TGTGCCAGCAAGGCAGGGGGCGAGATTGGTCAGCCCCAGCATTTT. Translation gives CASKAGGEIGQPQHF. Complete variable domain (other parts from reference TRBV2 and TRBJ1-5): EPEVTQTPSHQVTQMGQEVILRCVPISNHLYFYWYRQILGQKVEFLVSFYNNEISEKSEIFDDQFSVERPDGSNFTLKIRSTKLEDSAMYFCASKAGGEIGQPQHFGDGTRLSIL.